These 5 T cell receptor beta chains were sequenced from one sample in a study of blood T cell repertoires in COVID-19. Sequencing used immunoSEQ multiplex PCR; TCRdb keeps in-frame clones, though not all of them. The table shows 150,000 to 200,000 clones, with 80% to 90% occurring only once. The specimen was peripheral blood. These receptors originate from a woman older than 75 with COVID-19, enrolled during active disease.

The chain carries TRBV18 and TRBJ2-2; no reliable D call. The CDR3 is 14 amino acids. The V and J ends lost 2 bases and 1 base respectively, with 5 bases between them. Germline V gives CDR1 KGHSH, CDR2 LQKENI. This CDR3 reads CASSPNRNTGELFF. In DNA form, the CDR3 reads TGTGCCAGCTCACCAAACAGGAACACCGGGGAGCTGTTTTTT.

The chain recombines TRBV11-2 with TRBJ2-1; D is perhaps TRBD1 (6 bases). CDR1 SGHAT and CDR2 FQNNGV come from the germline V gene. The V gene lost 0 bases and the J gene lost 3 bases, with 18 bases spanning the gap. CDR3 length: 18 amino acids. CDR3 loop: CASSLEIRGPSLYNEQFF. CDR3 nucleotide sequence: TGTGCCAGCAGCTTAGAGATCAGGGGACCATCTCTCTACAATGAGCAGTTCTTC.

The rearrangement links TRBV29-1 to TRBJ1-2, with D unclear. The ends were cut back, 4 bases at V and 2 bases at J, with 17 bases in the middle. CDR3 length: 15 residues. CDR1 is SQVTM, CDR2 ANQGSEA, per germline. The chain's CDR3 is CSVGDGRGKNYGYTF. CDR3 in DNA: TGCAGCGTTGGCGACGGCCGGGGTAAAAACTATGGCTACACCTTC.

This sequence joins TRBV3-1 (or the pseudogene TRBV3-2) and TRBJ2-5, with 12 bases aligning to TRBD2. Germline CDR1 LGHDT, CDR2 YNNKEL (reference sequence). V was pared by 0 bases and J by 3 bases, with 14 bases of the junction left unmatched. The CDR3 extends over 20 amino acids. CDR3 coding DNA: TGTGCCAGCAGCCAAGATAGGGCTAGCGGGGGGGATTTGTTTAAAGAGACCCAGTACTTC. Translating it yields CASSQDRASGGDLFKETQYF.

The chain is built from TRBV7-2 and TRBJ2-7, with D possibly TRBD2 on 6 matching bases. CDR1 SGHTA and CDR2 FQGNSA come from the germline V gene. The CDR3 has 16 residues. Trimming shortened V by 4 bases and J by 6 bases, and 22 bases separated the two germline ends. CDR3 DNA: TGTGCCAGCAGCTCCCCAGGAGGGCGCCGCTTAGCCGAGCAGTACTTC. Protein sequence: CASSSPGGRRLAEQYF.